This T cell receptor (beta chain) was sequenced in a study of CD4 and CD8 cells across lung adenocarcinoma regions. TCRdb itself ran the PCR reads through MiXCR, one entry per CDR3 protein. The top ten clones hold approximately 25% of a sample with about 3,700 distinct CDR3 sequences, roughly 51% of them seen once. The germline V gene encodes CDR1 SGDLS and CDR2 YYNGEE. The CDR3 loop spans 14 amino acids. The junction had 4 bases not matched to a gene; V was cut back by 0 bases and J by 8 bases. Localized lung adenocarcinoma, a non-small cell lung cancer, affected the donors. The sequencing input was CD4+ T cells from the margin of a lung tumor. This receptor was obtained from a female donor with lung adenocarcinoma. The CD4 and CD8 labels of this study may be unreliable. This sequence joins TRBV9 and TRBJ2-1; 8 bases match TRBD2. CDR3: CASSVDGGVDEQFF. The CDR3 DNA reads TGTGCCAGCAGCGTAGACGGGGGGGTGGATGAGCAGTTCTTC.